Shown below are 15 T cell receptor beta chains from a single sample sequenced in a study of cytomegalovirus exposure and HLA in healthy donors. PCR employed 60 Vbeta and 13 Jbeta primers. TCRdb's table, derived via immunoSEQ multiplex PCR, lists solely in-frame clones and lacks some. The sample shows 150,000 to 200,000 clones, roughly 79% of them seen only once. Material: PBMCs. The receptors were gathered from a woman aged 45 to 65 in good health and CMV-seronegative.

V gene TRBV15 combines with J gene TRBJ1-3; no reliable D call. The V end lost 5 bases, the J end lost 4 bases, and 9 bases lay between the germline ends. CDR1 LNHNV and CDR2 YYDKDF come from the germline V gene (reference sequence). The CDR3 runs 13 residues. CDR3 in DNA: TGTGCCACCAGCCAAAGCCTCGGAAACACCATATATTTT. It translates to CATSQSLGNTIYF.

This clone was seen only a few times. In DNA, the CDR3 is TGTGCCAGCTCCTCTGGACAGGGCGGGAATCAGCCCCAGCATTTT. This sequence encodes CASSSGQGGNQPQHF. The rearrangement joins TRBV19 to TRBJ1-5, with 8 bases identical to TRBD1. Germline assignment: CDR1 LNHDA and CDR2 SQIVND (reference sequence). The CDR3 loop spans 15 amino acids. Losses at the gene ends were 9 bases for V and 4 bases for J; bases not matched to a gene: 11.

The gene calls are TRBV29-1 and TRBJ2-3; 8 nucleotides align to TRBD2. This CDR3 spans 14 amino acids. V was clipped by 7 bases and J by 7 bases; unmatched bases: 13. CDR1 is SQVTM and CDR2 is ANQGSEA in the germline V gene. The CDR3 is CSADMVAGSNTQYF. CDR3 coding DNA: TGCAGCGCCGATATGGTAGCGGGGTCAAATACGCAGTATTTT.

V usage is TRBV2 and J usage is TRBJ1-1; D perhaps matches TRBD1 (6 bases). The germline V and J ends were trimmed by 6 bases and 1 base, with 12 bases remaining between them. This CDR3 has 14 amino acids. The germline V gene encodes CDR1 SNHLY and CDR2 FYNNEI. Here the CDR3 DNA reads TGTGCCAGCAGCACAGGGAATTGGAACACTGAAGCTTTCTTT. Protein: CASSTGNWNTEAFF. The full variable domain, with the rest looked up from reference TRBV2 and TRBJ1-1, is EPEVTQTPSHQVTQMGQEVILRCVPISNHLYFYWYRQILGQKVEFLVSFYNNEISEKSEIFDDQFSVERPDGSNFTLKIRSTKLEDSAMYFCASSTGNWNTEAFFGQGTRLTVV.

This clone turned up a few times. The rearrangement links TRBV2 to TRBJ2-2, with D possibly TRBD2 on 5 matching bases. This CDR3 has 13 amino acids. V was shortened by 8 bases and J by 7 bases, with 14 bases between the two germline ends. Germline V gene data show CDR1 as SNHLY and CDR2 as FYNNEI. The DNA for the CDR3 is TGTGCCAGCCGACGGGAATCGAACGGGGAGCTGTTTTTT. It is translated as CASRRESNGELFF.

This clone was observed a single time. This sequence joins TRBV30 and TRBJ2-1; D is uncertain. This CDR3 spans 13 amino acids. V dropped 3 bases and J dropped 6 bases, with 12 bases sitting between them. Germline V gene data show CDR1 as GTSNPN and CDR2 as SVGIG (reference sequence). This CDR3 is CAWRALDPNEQFF. The DNA for the CDR3 is TGTGCCTGGAGGGCCCTAGACCCCAATGAGCAGTTCTTC.

This clone showed up just once. The chain links TRBV4-2 to TRBJ1-4; the D gene is possibly TRBD1 (6 bases). Trimming stripped 7 bases from V and 8 bases from J, with 23 bases between. This CDR3 spans 16 amino acids. Looked up from germline, CDR1 is LGHNA and CDR2 is YNFKEQ. CDR3 in DNA: TGTGCCAGCATCCCCGACGAGGGGCAGGGGAACGAAAAACTGTTTTTT. It is translated as CASIPDEGQGNEKLFF.

This clone was seen more than once but under ten times. V usage is TRBV6-5 and J usage is TRBJ2-7, with 11 bases that match TRBD2. V shed 8 bases and J 3 bases; nucleotides not matched to a gene: 9. This CDR3 spans 15 amino acids. Germline-derived CDR1 and CDR2 are MNHEY and SVGAGI. The chain's CDR3 is CASRRLAGQNYEQYF. The CDR3 coding sequence is TGTGCCAGCCGACGACTAGCGGGGCAAAACTACGAGCAGTACTTC.

This clone is a singleton in its sample. V usage is TRBV28 and J usage is TRBJ2-1; 8 positions agree with TRBD2. Trimming at V came to 7 bases and at J to 4 bases, leaving 3 bases not matched to a gene. CDR1 is MDHEN and CDR2 is SYDVKM in the germline V gene. The CDR3 has 13 residues. The CDR3 DNA is TGTGCCAGCATGGAGCGGGGGTACAATGAGCAGTTCTTC. It is translated as CASMERGYNEQFF.

This clone was detected only once. The chain carries TRBV11-3 and TRBJ2-1; 7 nucleotides match TRBD2. After removal of 1 base from V and 5 bases from J, the junction contained 8 bases not matched to a gene. This CDR3 has 16 amino acids. Germline V gene data show CDR1 as SGHNT and CDR2 as YENEEA. CDR3 residues: CASSLGPPRGDNEQFF. The CDR3 DNA reads as TGTGCCAGCAGCTTAGGCCCACCCCGGGGGGACAATGAGCAGTTCTTC.

This clone was counted only a few times. The rearrangement uses TRBV4-2 and TRBJ2-1; 12 bases are shared with TRBD2. J was trimmed by 2 bases and V by 4 bases; bases with no gene match: 12. The CDR3 extends over 19 amino acids. The germline V gene encodes CDR1 LGHNA and CDR2 YNFKEQ. CDR3 DNA: TGTGCCAGCAGCCCGACTAGCGGGAGTCTAGTCGGGACCTACAATGAGCAGTTCTTC. It encodes CASSPTSGSLVGTYNEQFF.

The chain recombines TRBV7-9 with TRBJ2-1, with 13 nucleotides matching TRBD2. The CDR3 runs 16 residues. CDR1 and CDR2 from the germline V gene are SEHNR and FQNEAQ (reference sequence). After removal of 6 bases from V and 5 bases from J, the junction contained 7 bases not matched to a gene. DNA of the CDR3: TGTGCCAGCAGATCCGGACTAGCGGGGGACCACAATGAGCAGTTCTTC. This codes for CASRSGLAGDHNEQFF. The full variable domain, with the rest looked up from reference TRBV7-9 and TRBJ2-1, is DTGVSQNPRHKITKRGQNVTFRCDPISEHNRLYWYRQTLGQGPEFLTYFQNEAQLEKSRLLSDRFSAERPKGSFSTLEIQRTEQGDSAMYLCASRSGLAGDHNEQFFGPGTRLTVL.

The chain employs TRBV6-1 and TRBJ1-4; 8 nucleotides line up with TRBD1. The CDR3 runs to 14 residues. With V trimmed by 6 bases and J by 8 bases, 8 bases remained unmatched. Germline values: CDR1 MNHNS, CDR2 SASEGT. Here the CDR3 reads CASSLDRVREKLFF. In nucleotides, the CDR3 is TGTGCCAGCAGCTTGGACAGGGTTCGAGAAAAACTGTTTTTT.

The chain employs TRBV6-5 and TRBJ2-2; 8 bases fit TRBD1. V lost 6 bases, J lost 6 bases, and 6 bases stayed unmatched. Germline V gives CDR1 MNHEY, CDR2 SVGAGI. The CDR3 covers 14 residues. The CDR3 DNA reads as TGTGCCAGCAGGGGACAGGAGAGGTCCGGGGAGCTGTTTTTT. Encoded protein: CASRGQERSGELFF.

The chain carries TRBV4-1 and TRBJ2-2; no firm D call. Germline V CDR1 and CDR2: MGHRA, YSYEKL. The V and J ends lost 1 base and 0 bases respectively, with 9 bases between them. The CDR3 covers 16 residues. The CDR3 sequence: CASSQGWPPNTGELFF. The CDR3 DNA is TGCGCCAGCAGCCAAGGATGGCCCCCGAACACCGGGGAGCTGTTTTTT.